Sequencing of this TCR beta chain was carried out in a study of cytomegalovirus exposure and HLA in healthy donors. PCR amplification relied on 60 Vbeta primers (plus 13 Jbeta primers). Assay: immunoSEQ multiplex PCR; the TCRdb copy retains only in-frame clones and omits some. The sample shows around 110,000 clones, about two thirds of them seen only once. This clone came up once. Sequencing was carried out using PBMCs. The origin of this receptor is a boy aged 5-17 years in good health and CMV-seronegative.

The CDR3: CASSDRGRTNEKLFF. In DNA, the CDR3 is TGTGCCAGCAGTGACCGAGGGCGGACTAATGAAAAACTGTTTTTT. The chain joins TRBV7-9 to TRBJ1-4; D is uncertain. The CDR3 sequence is 15 residues long. Trimming pared 6 bases from V and 2 bases from J, leaving 13 bases between. Germline assignment: CDR1 SEHNR and CDR2 FQNEAQ (reference sequence). Full variable domain (missing parts from reference TRBV7-9 and TRBJ1-4): DTGVSQNPRHKITKRGQNVTFRCDPISEHNRLYWYRQTLGQGPEFLTYFQNEAQLEKSRLLSDRFSAERPKGSFSTLEIQRTEQGDSAMYLCASSDRGRTNEKLFFGSGTQLSVL.